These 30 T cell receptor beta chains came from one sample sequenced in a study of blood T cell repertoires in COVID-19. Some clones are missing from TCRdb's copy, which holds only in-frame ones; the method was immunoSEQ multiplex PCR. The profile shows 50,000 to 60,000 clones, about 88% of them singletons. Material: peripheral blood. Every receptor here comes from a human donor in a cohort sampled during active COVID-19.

The CDR3 nucleotides are TGTGCCAGCAGCCCTCCGGGACTAGCGGACGAGCAGTACGTC. Its protein product is CASSPPGLADEQYV. V gene TRBV5-6 combines with J gene TRBJ2-7, with 11 bases matching TRBD2. Per germline, CDR1 SGHDT and CDR2 YYEEEE. The CDR3 length is 14 residues. J gave up 5 bases and V 4 bases, and 5 bases lay outside the gene matches.

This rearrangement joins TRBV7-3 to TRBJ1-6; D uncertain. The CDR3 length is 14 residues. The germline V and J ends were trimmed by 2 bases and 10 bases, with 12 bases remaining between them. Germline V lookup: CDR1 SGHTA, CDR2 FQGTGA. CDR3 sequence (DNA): TGTGCCAGCAGCTTACGGGGAGGCGGCTCACCCCTCCACTTT. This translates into CASSLRGGGSPLHF.

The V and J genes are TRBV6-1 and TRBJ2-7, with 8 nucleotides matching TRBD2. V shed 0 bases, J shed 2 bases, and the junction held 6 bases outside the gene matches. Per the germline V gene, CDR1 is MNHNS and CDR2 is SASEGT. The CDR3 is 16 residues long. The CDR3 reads CASSEADGGGPYEQYF. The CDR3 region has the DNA TGTGCCAGCAGTGAAGCGGACGGGGGGGGCCCCTACGAGCAGTACTTC.

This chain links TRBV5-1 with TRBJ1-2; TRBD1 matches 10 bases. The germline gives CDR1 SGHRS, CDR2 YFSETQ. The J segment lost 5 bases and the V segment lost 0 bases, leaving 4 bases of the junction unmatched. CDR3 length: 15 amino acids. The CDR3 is CASSLGTGGRYGYTF. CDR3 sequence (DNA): TGCGCCAGCAGCTTGGGGACAGGGGGACGATATGGCTACACCTTC.

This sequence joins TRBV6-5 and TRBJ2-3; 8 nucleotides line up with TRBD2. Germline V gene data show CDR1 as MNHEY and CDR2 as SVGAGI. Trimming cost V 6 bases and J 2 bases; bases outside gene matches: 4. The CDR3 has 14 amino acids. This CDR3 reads CASRPGGNTDTQYF. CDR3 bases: TGTGCCAGCAGGCCGGGGGGGAACACAGATACGCAGTATTTT.

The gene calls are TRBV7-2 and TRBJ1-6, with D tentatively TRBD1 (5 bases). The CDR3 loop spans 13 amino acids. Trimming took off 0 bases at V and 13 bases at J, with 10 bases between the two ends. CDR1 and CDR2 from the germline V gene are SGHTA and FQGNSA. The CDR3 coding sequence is TGTGCCAGCAGCTTAGCGGACACACCTCCCCTCCACTTT. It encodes CASSLADTPPLHF.

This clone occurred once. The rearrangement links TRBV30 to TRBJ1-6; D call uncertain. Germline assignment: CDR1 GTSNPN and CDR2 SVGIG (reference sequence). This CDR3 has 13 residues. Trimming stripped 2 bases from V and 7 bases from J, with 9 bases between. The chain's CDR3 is CAWSRELNSPLHF. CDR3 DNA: TGTGCCTGGAGTAGAGAGCTAAATTCACCCCTCCACTTT.

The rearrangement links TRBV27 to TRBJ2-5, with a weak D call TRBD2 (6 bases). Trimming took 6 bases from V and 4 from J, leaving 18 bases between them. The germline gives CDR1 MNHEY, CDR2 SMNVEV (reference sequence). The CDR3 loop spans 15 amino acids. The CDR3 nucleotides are TGTGCCAGCAGCCCTTCGGCGGGACTCCGAGAGACCCAGTACTTC. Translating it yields CASSPSAGLRETQYF.

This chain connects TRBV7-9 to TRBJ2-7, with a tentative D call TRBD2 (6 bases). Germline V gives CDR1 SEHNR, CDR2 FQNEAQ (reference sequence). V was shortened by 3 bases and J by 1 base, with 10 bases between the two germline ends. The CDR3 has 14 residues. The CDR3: CASSFGGGSYEQYV. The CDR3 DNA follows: TGTGCCAGCAGCTTCGGGGGAGGATCCTACGAGCAGTACGTC.

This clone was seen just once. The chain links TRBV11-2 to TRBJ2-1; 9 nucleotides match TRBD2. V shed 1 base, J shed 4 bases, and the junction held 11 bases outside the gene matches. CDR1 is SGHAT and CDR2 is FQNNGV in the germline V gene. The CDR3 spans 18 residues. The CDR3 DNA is TGTGCCAGCAGCTTAGGATTCATGACTAGCGGAGGATACAATGAGCAGTTCTTC. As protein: CASSLGFMTSGGYNEQFF.

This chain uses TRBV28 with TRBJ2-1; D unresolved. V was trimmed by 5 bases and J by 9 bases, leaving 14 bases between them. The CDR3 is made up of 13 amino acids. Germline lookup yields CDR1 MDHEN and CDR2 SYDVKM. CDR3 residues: CASSPGYLGEQFF. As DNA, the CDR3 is TGTGCCAGCAGTCCCGGGTACCTCGGTGAGCAGTTCTTC. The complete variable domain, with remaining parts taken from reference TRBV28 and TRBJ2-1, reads DVKVTQSSRYLVKRTGEKVFLECVQDMDHENMFWYRQDPGLGLRLIYFSYDVKMKEKGDIPEGYSVSREKKERFSLILESASTNQTSMYLCASSPGYLGEQFFGPGTRLTVL.

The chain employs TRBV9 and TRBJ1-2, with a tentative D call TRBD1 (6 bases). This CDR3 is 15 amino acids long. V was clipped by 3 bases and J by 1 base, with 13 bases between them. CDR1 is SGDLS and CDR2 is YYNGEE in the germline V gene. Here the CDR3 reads CASSEGGRNNYGYTF. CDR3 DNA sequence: TGTGCCAGCAGCGAAGGGGGACGGAATAACTATGGCTACACCTTC.

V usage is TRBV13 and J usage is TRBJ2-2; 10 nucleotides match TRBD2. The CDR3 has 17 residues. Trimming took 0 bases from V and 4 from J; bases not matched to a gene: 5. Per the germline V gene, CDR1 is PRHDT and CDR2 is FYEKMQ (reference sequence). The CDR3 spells CASSLGASGRGTGELFF. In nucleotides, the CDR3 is TGTGCCAGCAGCTTAGGTGCTAGCGGGAGAGGCACCGGGGAGCTGTTTTTT.

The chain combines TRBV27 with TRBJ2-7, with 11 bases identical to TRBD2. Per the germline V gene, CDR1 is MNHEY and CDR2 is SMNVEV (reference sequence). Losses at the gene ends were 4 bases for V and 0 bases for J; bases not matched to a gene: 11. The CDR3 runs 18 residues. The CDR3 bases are TGTGCCAGCAGTTCACGTTTACTAGCGGGGGCCAGCTCCTACGAGCAGTACTTC. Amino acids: CASSSRLLAGASSYEQYF.

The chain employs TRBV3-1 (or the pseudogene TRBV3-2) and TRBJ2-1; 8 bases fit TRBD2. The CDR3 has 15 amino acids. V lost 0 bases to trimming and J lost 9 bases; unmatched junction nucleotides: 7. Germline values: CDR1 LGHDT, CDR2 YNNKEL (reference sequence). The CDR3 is CASSQESGRGTEQFF. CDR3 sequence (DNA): TGTGCCAGCAGCCAAGAAAGCGGGAGAGGAACTGAGCAGTTCTTC.

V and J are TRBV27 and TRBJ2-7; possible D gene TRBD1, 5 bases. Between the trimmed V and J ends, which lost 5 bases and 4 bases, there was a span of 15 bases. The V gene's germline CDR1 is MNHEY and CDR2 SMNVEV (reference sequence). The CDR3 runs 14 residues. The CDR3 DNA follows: TGTGCCAGCAGTCCCCGCGGCCAGGGATACGAGCAGTACGTC. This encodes CASSPRGQGYEQYV.

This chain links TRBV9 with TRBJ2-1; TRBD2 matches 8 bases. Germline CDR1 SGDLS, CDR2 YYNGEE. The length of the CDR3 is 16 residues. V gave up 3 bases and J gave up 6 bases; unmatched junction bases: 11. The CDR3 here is CASSARAAGGGNEQFF. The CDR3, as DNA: TGTGCCAGCAGCGCCCGGGCCGCGGGAGGCGGCAATGAGCAGTTCTTC.

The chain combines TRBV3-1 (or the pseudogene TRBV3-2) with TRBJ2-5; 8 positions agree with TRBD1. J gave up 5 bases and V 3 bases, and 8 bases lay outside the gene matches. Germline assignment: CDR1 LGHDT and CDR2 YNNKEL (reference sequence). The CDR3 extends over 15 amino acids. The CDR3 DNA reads TGTGCCAGCAGCCAGCGGACAGGGACAAGTGAGACCCAGTACTTC. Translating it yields CASSQRTGTSETQYF.

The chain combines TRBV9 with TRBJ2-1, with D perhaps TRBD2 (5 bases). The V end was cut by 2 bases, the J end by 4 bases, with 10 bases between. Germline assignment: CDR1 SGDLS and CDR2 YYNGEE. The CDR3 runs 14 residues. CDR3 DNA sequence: TGTGCCAGCAGCGTCGAGGGAATTTACAATGAGCAGTTCTTC. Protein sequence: CASSVEGIYNEQFF.

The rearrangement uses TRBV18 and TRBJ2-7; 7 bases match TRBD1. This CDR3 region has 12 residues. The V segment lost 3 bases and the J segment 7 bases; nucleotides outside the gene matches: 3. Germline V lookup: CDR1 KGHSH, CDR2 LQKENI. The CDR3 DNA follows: TGTGCCAGCTCACCCCAGGGGGAAGAGCAGTACGTC. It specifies CASSPQGEEQYV.

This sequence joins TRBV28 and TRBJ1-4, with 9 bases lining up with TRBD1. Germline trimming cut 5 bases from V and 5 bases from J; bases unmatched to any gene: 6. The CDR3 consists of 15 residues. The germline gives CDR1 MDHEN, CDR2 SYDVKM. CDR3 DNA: TGTGCCAGCAGTCCTAGACAGGGGGGGAATGAAAAACTGTTTTTT. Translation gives CASSPRQGGNEKLFF.

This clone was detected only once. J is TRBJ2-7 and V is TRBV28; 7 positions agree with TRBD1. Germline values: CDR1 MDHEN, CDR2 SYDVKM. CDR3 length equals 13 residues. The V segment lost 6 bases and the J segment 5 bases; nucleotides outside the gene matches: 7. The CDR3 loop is CASSRQGPNEQYF. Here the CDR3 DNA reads TGTGCCAGCAGCCGACAGGGTCCCAACGAGCAGTACTTC.

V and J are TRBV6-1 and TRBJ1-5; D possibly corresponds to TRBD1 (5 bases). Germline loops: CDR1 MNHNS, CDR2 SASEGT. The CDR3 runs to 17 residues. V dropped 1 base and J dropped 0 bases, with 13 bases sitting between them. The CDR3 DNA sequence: TGTGCCAGCAGTGAAGAGGTTCGACAGCATAGCAATCAGCCCCAGCATTTT. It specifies CASSEEVRQHSNQPQHF.

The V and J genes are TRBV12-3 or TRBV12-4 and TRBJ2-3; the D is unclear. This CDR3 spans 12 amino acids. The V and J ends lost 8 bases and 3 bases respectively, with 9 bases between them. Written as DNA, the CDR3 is TGTGCCAGCGGCTCCGGGACAGATACGCAGTATTTT. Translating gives CASGSGTDTQYF.

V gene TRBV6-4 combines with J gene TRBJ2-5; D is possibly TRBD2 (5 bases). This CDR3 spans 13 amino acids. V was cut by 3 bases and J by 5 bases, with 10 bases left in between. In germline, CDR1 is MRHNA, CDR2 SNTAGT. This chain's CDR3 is CASSERGGETQYF. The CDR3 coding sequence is TGTGCCAGCAGTGAACGGGGTGGGGAGACCCAGTACTTC.

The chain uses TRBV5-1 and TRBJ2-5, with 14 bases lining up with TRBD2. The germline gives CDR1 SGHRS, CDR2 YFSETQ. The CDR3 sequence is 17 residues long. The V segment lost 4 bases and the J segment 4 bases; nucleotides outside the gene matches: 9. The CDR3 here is CASSRDPGTSGRETQYF. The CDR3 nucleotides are TGCGCCAGCAGCCGAGACCCCGGGACTAGCGGGAGAGAGACCCAGTACTTC.

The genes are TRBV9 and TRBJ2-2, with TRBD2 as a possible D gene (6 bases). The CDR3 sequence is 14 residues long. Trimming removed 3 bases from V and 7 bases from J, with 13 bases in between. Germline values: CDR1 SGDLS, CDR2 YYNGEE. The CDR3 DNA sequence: TGTGCCAGCAGCGGAACGGGAGTCGGCGGGGAGCTGTTTTTT. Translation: CASSGTGVGGELFF.

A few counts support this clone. The CDR3 region is CASSPPGRAGGYTF. In DNA form, the CDR3 reads TGTGCCAGCAGCCCTCCGGGCAGGGCGGGGGGCTACACCTTC. The chain uses TRBV7-9 and TRBJ1-2; possible D gene TRBD1, 5 bases. V lost 5 bases, J lost 8 bases, and 18 bases lay in between. Germline CDR1 SEHNR, CDR2 FQNEAQ (reference sequence). The CDR3 runs 14 residues.

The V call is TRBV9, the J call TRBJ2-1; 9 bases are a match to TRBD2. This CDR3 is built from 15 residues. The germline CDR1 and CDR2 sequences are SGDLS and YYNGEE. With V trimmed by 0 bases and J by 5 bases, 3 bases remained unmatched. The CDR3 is CASSVASGENNEQFF. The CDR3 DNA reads TGTGCCAGCAGCGTAGCTAGCGGGGAGAACAATGAGCAGTTCTTC.

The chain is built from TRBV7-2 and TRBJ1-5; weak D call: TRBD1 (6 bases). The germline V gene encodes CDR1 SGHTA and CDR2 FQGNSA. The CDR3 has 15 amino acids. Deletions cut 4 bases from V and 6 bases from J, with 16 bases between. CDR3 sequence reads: CASSSNTGGLQPQHF. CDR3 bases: TGTGCCAGCAGCTCAAATACGGGGGGCCTTCAGCCCCAGCATTTT.